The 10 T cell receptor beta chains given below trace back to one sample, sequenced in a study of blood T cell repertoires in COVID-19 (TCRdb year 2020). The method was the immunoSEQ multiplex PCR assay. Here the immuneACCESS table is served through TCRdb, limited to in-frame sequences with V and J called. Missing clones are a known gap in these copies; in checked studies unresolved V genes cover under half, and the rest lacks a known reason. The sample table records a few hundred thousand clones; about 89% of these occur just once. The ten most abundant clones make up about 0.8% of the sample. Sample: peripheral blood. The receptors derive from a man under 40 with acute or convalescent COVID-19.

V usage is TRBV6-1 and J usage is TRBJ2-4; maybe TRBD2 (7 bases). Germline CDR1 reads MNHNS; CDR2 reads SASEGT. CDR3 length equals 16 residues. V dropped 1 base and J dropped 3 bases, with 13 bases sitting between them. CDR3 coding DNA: TGTGCCAGCAGTGAAGAAGGGGGGGCGGTCAAAAACATTCAGTACTTC. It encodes CASSEEGGAVKNIQYF.

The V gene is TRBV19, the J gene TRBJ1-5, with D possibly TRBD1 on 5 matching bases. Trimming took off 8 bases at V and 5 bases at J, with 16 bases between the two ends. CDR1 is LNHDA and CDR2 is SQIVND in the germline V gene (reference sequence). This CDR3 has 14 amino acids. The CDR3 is CASRDSRTYQPQHF. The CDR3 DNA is TGTGCCAGTCGGGACTCCAGGACCTATCAGCCCCAGCATTTT.

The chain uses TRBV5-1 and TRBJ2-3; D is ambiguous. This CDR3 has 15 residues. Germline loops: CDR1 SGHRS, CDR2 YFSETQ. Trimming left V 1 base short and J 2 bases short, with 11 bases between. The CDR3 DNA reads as TGCGCCAGCAGCTTGATCGGCGGTACCACAGATACGCAGTATTTT. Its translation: CASSLIGGTTDTQYF.

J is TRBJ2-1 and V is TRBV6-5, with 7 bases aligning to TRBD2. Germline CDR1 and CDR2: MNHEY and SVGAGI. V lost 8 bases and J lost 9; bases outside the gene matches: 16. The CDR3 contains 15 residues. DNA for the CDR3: TGTGCCAGCGGAGAACCCGGTGGGGGGGGAGCTGAGCAGTTCTTC. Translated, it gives CASGEPGGGGAEQFF.

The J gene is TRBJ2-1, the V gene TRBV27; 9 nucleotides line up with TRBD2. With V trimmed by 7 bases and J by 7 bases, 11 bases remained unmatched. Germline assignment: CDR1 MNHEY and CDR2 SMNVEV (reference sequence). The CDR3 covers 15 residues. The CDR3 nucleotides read TGTGCCAGCACGCGGGCGGGAGGGCCTTTGAATGAGCAGTTCTTC. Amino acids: CASTRAGGPLNEQFF.

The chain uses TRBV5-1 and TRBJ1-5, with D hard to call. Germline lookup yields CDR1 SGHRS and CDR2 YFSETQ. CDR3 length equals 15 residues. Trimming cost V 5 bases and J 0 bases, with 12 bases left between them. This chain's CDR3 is CASRLSVNSNQPQHF. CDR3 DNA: TGCGCCAGCAGGCTGTCAGTAAATAGCAATCAGCCCCAGCATTTT. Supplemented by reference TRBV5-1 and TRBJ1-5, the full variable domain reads KAGVTQTPRYLIKTRGQQVTLSCSPISGHRSVSWYQQTPGQGLQFLFEYFSETQRNKGNFPGRFSGRQFSNSRSEMNVSTLELGDSALYLCASRLSVNSNQPQHFGDGTRLSIL.

The CDR3 nucleotides are TGTGCCTGGAAACTAGCGGGAAGGTCCGAGCAGTACTTC. This sequence encodes CAWKLAGRSEQYF. The V gene is TRBV30, the J gene TRBJ2-7; TRBD2 matches 10 bases. CDR3 length: 13 residues. Germline CDR1 is GTSNPN and CDR2 is SVGIG (reference sequence). Losses at the gene ends were 4 bases for V and 6 bases for J; bases not matched to a gene: 6. The variable domain in full, completed from reference TRBV30 and TRBJ2-7, reads SQTIHQWPATLVQPVGSPLSLECTVEGTSNPNLYWYRQAAGRGLQLLFYSVGIGQISSEVPQNLSASRPQDRQFILSSKKLLLSDSGFYLCAWKLAGRSEQYFGPGTRLTVT.

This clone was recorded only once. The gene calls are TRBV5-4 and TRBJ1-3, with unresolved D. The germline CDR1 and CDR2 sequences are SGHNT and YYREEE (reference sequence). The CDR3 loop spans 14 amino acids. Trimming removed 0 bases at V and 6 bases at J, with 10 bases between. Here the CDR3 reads CASSLGAGTNTIYF. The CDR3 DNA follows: TGTGCCAGCAGCTTGGGGGCAGGCACAAACACCATATATTTT.

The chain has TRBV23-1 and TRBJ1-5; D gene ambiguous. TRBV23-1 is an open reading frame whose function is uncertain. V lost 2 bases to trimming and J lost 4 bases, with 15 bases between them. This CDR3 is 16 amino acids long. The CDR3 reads CASSQERRAFNQPQHF. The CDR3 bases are TGCGCCAGCAGTCAAGAAAGGAGGGCATTTAATCAGCCCCAGCATTTT.

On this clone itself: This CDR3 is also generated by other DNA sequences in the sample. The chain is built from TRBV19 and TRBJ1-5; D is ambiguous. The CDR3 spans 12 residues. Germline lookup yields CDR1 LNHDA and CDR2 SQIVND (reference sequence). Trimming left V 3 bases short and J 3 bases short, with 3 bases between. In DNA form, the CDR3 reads TGTGCCAGTAGTATCCACAATCAGCCCCAGCATTTT. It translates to CASSIHNQPQHF.